This T cell receptor beta chain was observed in a study of blood T cell repertoires in COVID-19. Across the study: COVID-19 samples, acute and convalescent, were from the United States, Italy and Spain. T cells, B-cell-depleted T cells, or PBMCs provided the cDNA or gDNA that served as material.

In germline, CDR1 is KGHSH, CDR2 LQKENI. V shed 3 bases and J 9 bases; nucleotides not matched to a gene: 12. The CDR3 runs to 16 residues. Authors' methods: Amplification with reference gene primers provided the estimates of nucleated cell counts. Clones were sequenced by immunoSEQ multiplex PCR, and TCRdb holds only the in-frame ones, with some missing. Clone size and V and J calls were adopted from that table, with D and trimming inferred from the DNA. The data show 70,000 to 80,000 clones, roughly 80% seen once. The sequenced sample consisted of peripheral blood. The V and J genes are TRBV18 and TRBJ2-3; 10 positions match TRBD2. The receptor was isolated from a human donor in a cohort sampled during active COVID-19. CDR3 sequence: CASSPPSAGGRGTQYF. The CDR3 bases are TGTGCCAGCTCACCCCCGTCAGCGGGAGGGCGGGGGACGCAGTATTTT.